These T cell receptor beta chains were read from a single sample in a study of neoadjuvant anti-PD-1 for oral cavity cancer. Profiling relied on immunoSEQ multiplex PCR, and the TCRdb table lists in-frame clones only, not all of them. The profile shows 30,000 to 35,000 clones, roughly 89% of them singletons. The source was PBMCs, collected before nivolumab (anti-PD-1) treatment. Source of these receptors: a person aged 40 to 85 with oral cavity squamous cell carcinoma. The CDR3 runs from the conserved cysteine through the conserved F or W. Fields, in order: D gene, J gene, V gene, clone size, CDR3 protein, CDR3 DNA. The D gene is left open where the match is weak. The size of a clone is reported for some rows only, either as once, few or many, or as a class for expanded clones.

D: NA; J: TRBJ2-1; V: TRBV10-1; size: NA; CDR3: CASSVGGEVQFF; DNA: TGCGCCAGCTCAGTGGGGGGAGAGGTGCAGTTCTTC
D: TRBD2; J: TRBJ2-3; V: TRBV4-2; size: once; CDR3: CASSQARMGLGTDTQYF; DNA: TGTGCCAGCAGCCAGGCACGCATGGGACTAGGCACAGATACGCAGTATTTT
D: NA; J: TRBJ1-1; V: TRBV7-3; size: NA; CDR3: CASSLNSPPNTEAFF; DNA: TGTGCCAGCAGCTTAAACTCCCCCCCGAACACTGAAGCTTTCTTT
D: TRBD1; J: TRBJ1-5; V: TRBV5-5; size: NA; CDR3: CASSLGGQGAYQPQHF; DNA: TGTGCCAGCAGCTTGGGAGGACAGGGGGCCTATCAGCCCCAGCATTTT
D: TRBD1; J: TRBJ2-7; V: TRBV18; size: NA; CDR3: CASSPATGGYEQYF; DNA: TGTGCCAGCTCACCGGCGACAGGGGGCTACGAGCAGTACTTC
D: NA; J: TRBJ2-7; V: TRBV7-9; size: NA; CDR3: CASSLALGSSSYEQYF; DNA: TGTGCCAGCAGCTTAGCGCTGGGCAGTAGCTCCTACGAGCAGTACTTC
D: NA; J: TRBJ2-3; V: TRBV5-5; size: NA; CDR3: CASSSGDGDTQYF; DNA: TGTGCCAGCAGCTCTGGAGACGGAGATACGCAGTATTTT
D: NA; J: TRBJ2-7; V: TRBV7-8; size: NA; CDR3: CASSFRTPDEQYF; DNA: TGTGCCAGCAGCTTTAGGACGCCTGACGAGCAGTACTTC
D: NA; J: TRBJ1-4; V: TRBV5-1; size: once; CDR3: CASSLGGDGEKLFF; DNA: TGCGCCAGCAGCTTGGGCGGGGACGGTGAAAAACTGTTTTTT
D: NA; J: TRBJ2-3; V: TRBV7-8; size: NA; CDR3: CASSSWRGSTDTQYF; DNA: TGTGCCAGCAGCTCTTGGCGGGGCTCCACAGATACGCAGTATTTT
D: NA; J: TRBJ1-6; V: TRBV11-2; size: NA; CDR3: CASSFAGGNSPLHF; DNA: TGTGCCAGCAGCTTCGCGGGGGGTAATTCACCCCTCCACTTT
D: NA; J: TRBJ2-3; V: TRBV7-9; size: NA; CDR3: CASRPGGDTQYF; DNA: TGTGCCAGCCGTCCTGGGGGAGATACGCAGTATTTT
D: NA; J: TRBJ1-2; V: TRBV5-1; size: NA; CDR3: CASSLQGYGYTF; DNA: TGCGCCAGCAGTCTTCAAGGGTATGGCTACACCTTC
D: NA; J: TRBJ2-2; V: TRBV10-2; size: NA; CDR3: CASNPQNTGELFF; DNA: TGCGCCAGCAACCCACAGAACACCGGGGAGCTGTTTTTT
D: TRBD1; J: TRBJ1-6; V: TRBV7-2; size: NA; CDR3: CASSLTGGSSPLHF; DNA: TGTGCCAGCAGCCTGACAGGGGGCAGTTCACCCCTCCACTTT
D: TRBD2; J: TRBJ2-3; V: TRBV6-5; size: NA; CDR3: CASSLLAGATDTQYF; DNA: TGTGCCAGCAGTTTACTAGCGGGGGCGACAGATACGCAGTATTTT
D: NA; J: TRBJ1-1; V: TRBV14; size: few; CDR3: CASSQDIGDTEAFF; DNA: TGTGCCAGCAGCCAAGATATAGGTGACACTGAAGCTTTCTTT
D: NA; J: TRBJ1-3; V: TRBV5-4; size: NA; CDR3: CASSLTGSGNTIYF; DNA: TGTGCCAGCAGCTTGACAGGGAGTGGAAACACCATATATTTT
D: NA; J: TRBJ1-5; V: TRBV15; size: NA; CDR3: CATSRVWVDQPQHF; DNA: TGTGCCACCAGCAGAGTTTGGGTGGATCAGCCCCAGCATTTT
D: NA; J: TRBJ1-5; V: TRBV4-3; size: NA; CDR3: CASSQDRASNQPQHF; DNA: TGCGCCAGCAGCCAAGACAGGGCCTCCAATCAGCCCCAGCATTTT
D: TRBD2; J: TRBJ2-3; V: TRBV10-3; size: NA; CDR3: CAIRGLAGDSSTDTQYF; DNA: TGTGCCATCAGAGGACTAGCGGGGGACTCTAGCACAGATACGCAGTATTTT
D: NA; J: TRBJ1-6; V: TRBV6-4; size: NA; CDR3: CASSDSENSPLHF; DNA: TGTGCCAGCAGTGACTCGGAAAATTCACCCCTCCACTTT
D: NA; J: TRBJ1-1; V: TRBV29-1; size: NA; CDR3: CSVEDQSDTEAFF; DNA: TGCAGCGTTGAGGACCAAAGTGACACTGAAGCTTTCTTT
D: NA; J: TRBJ1-1; V: TRBV18; size: NA; CDR3: CASSPQQLNTEAFF; DNA: TGTGCCAGCTCACCACAACAATTGAACACTGAAGCTTTCTTT
D: TRBD1; J: TRBJ2-7; V: TRBV5-1; size: NA; CDR3: CASSLAPADRGLYEQYF; DNA: TGCGCCAGCAGCTTGGCCCCAGCGGACAGGGGGCTCTACGAGCAGTACTTC
D: NA; J: TRBJ2-7; V: TRBV6-5; size: NA; CDR3: CASSGYRGPEQYF; DNA: TGTGCCAGCAGTGGGTATCGAGGACCCGAGCAGTACTTC
D: NA; J: TRBJ2-3; V: TRBV11-2; size: few; CDR3: CASSARVTDTQYF; DNA: TGTGCCAGCAGCGCCAGGGTGACAGATACGCAGTATTTT
D: NA; J: TRBJ2-7; V: TRBV12-5; size: NA; CDR3: CASGLGPTDEQYF; DNA: TGTGCTAGTGGCCTAGGGCCAACCGACGAGCAGTACTTC
D: NA; J: TRBJ1-1; V: TRBV5-4; size: NA; CDR3: CASSLPRGNTEAFF; DNA: TGTGCCAGCAGCTTACCCCGGGGGAACACTGAAGCTTTCTTT
D: NA; J: TRBJ1-2; V: TRBV15; size: NA; CDR3: CATSRAGTNYGYTF; DNA: TGTGCCACCAGCAGAGCCGGGACTAACTATGGCTACACCTTC
D: NA; J: TRBJ1-1; V: TRBV6-1; size: NA; CDR3: CASSEGVMNTEAFF; DNA: TGTGCCAGCAGTGAAGGGGTCATGAACACTGAAGCTTTCTTT
D: NA; J: TRBJ1-6; V: TRBV15; size: NA; CDR3: CATTPGGRNSPLHF; DNA: TGTGCCACCACTCCAGGAGGGAGGAATTCACCCCTCCACTTT
D: NA; J: TRBJ1-5; V: TRBV2; size: NA; CDR3: CASRRQAHSNQPQHF; DNA: TGTGCCAGCAGAAGACAGGCTCATAGCAATCAGCCCCAGCATTTT
D: NA; J: TRBJ2-5; V: TRBV14; size: NA; CDR3: CASSSRGQGRMETQYF; DNA: TGTGCCAGCAGCTCCCGGGGCCAAGGTCGAATGGAGACCCAGTACTTC
D: NA; J: TRBJ2-1; V: TRBV6-5; size: NA; CDR3: CASSYDLAGNEQFF; DNA: TGTGCCAGCAGTTACGATCTAGCAGGCAATGAGCAGTTCTTC
D: NA; J: TRBJ1-1; V: TRBV6-1; size: medium-sized; CDR3: CASSEALGQPYTEAFF; DNA: TGTGCCAGCAGTGAAGCGCTTGGACAACCTTACACTGAAGCTTTCTTT
D: TRBD1; J: TRBJ1-2; V: TRBV28; size: NA; CDR3: CASSFQGQGPLGYGYTF; DNA: TGTGCCAGCAGTTTTCAGGGACAGGGCCCCTTAGGCTATGGCTACACCTTC
D: TRBD2; J: TRBJ2-1; V: TRBV2; size: NA; CDR3: CASSLAGSGVHEQFF; DNA: TGTGCCAGCAGCCTCGCTGGTAGCGGGGTTCATGAGCAGTTCTTC
D: TRBD2; J: TRBJ2-2; V: TRBV15; size: NA; CDR3: CATSIGGGRTGELFF; DNA: TGTGCCACCAGCATTGGGGGAGGGCGCACCGGGGAGCTGTTTTTT
D: TRBD1; J: TRBJ1-5; V: TRBV19; size: once; CDR3: CASSIGGTAGNQPQHF; DNA: TGTGCCAGTAGTATAGGTGGGACAGCAGGCAATCAGCCCCAGCATTTT
D: NA; J: TRBJ1-6; V: TRBV9; size: NA; CDR3: CASSGGQNNSPLHF; DNA: TGTGCCAGCAGCGGAGGACAGAATAATTCACCCCTCCACTTT
D: TRBD1; J: TRBJ1-1; V: TRBV5-1; size: NA; CDR3: CASSLLAGGLTEAFF; DNA: TGCGCCAGCAGCTTGCTCGCAGGGGGTCTCACTGAAGCTTTCTTT
D: NA; J: TRBJ2-2; V: TRBV10-1; size: NA; CDR3: CASREQGYTGELFF; DNA: TGCGCCAGCAGGGAACAGGGATACACCGGGGAGCTGTTTTTT
D: NA; J: TRBJ1-2; V: TRBV28; size: NA; CDR3: CASRDPNYGYTF; DNA: TGTGCCAGCAGGGATCCTAACTATGGCTACACCTTC
D: NA; J: TRBJ2-7; V: TRBV18; size: NA; CDR3: CASSLGQISSYEQYF; DNA: TGTGCCAGCTCACTCGGACAGATTAGCTCCTACGAGCAGTACTTC